A selection of T cell receptor beta chains follows, all from one sample in a study of cytomegalovirus exposure and HLA in healthy donors. The table came from immunoSEQ multiplex PCR; TCRdb's copy has only in-frame clones and leaves some out. The sample yields fewer than 150,000 clones, 66% seen once. The source material was PBMCs. Source of these receptors: a human donor in good health. Both conserved end residues are trimmed from each CDR3. D genes are given only for firm matches.

d_call	cdr3_length	v_call	j_call	cdr3_aa
NA	13	TRBV5-1	TRBJ1-4	ASSLGQGGSEKLF
NA	11	TRBV19	TRBJ2-3	ASRSKSTDTQY
TRBD1	13	TRBV11-1	TRBJ2-7	ASSRQQGAIGEQY
TRBD1	12	TRBV6-5	NA	ASRGGQGPNEQY
NA	12	TRBV15	TRBJ2-2	ATSRDRGAGELF
TRBD1	12	TRBV6-1	TRBJ2-1	ASSPGTDYNEQF
TRBD1	12	TRBV6-9	TRBJ2-7	ASSLTGGAYEQY
TRBD1	12	TRBV4-1	TRBJ1-5	ASSQTGGTQPQH
TRBD1	14	TRBV16	TRBJ1-5	ASSQATGLSNQPQH
TRBD1	9	TRBV4-1	TRBJ1-1	ASGTRGESF